This TCR beta chain originates from a study of monozygotic twins with inflammatory bowel disease. This CDR3 spans 14 amino acids. The germline V gene has CDR1 SGHRS and CDR2 YFSETQ. Both the TCRalpha cDNA and the TCRbeta cDNA were taken through two nested PCRs, lasting about 15 and 9 cycles. Reanalyzing the 5' RACE reads, TCRdb keeps one entry per CDR3 protein, without DNA. The ten top clones account for 1.5% to 2%, within a sample of around 190,000 distinct CDR3 sequences. Sequenced input: blood. This clonotype was sampled from a human donor with ulcerative colitis or Crohn's disease, or a healthy co-twin of an affected twin (not recorded which). The gene calls are TRBV5-1 and TRBJ1-2; lacking DNA, the TRBD1 call made by TCRdb goes unchecked. CDR3 loop: CASSPGTGVNGYTF.